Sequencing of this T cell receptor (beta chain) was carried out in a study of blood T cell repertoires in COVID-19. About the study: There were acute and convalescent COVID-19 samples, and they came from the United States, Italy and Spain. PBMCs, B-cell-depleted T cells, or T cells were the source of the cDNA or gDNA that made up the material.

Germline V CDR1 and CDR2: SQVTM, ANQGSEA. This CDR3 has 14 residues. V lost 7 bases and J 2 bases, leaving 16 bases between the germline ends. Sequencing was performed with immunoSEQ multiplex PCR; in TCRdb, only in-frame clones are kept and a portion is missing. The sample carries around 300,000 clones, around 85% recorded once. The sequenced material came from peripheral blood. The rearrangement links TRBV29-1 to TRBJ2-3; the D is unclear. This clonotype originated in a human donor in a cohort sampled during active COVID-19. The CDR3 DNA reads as TGCAGCGCCGAAGACCGAGCTACCACAGATACGCAGTATTTT. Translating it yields CSAEDRATTDTQYF.